This TCR beta chain is drawn from a study of beta chain features in type 1 diabetes (dated by TCRdb to the late 2010s). In terms of the full investigation: No differences in mean age, gender distribution, total cell number or subset yield were found between patients and healthy donors. Across all samples, approximately 98,000,000 sorted cells were examined, and cell number per subset correlated strongly with RNA yield. In the study, TCRB repertoires of sorted circulating CD4+ T cell subsets from recently diagnosed type 1 diabetes patients were compared with those of matched healthy donors. Regulatory and stem cell-like memory subsets were obtained from only 8 patients and roughly eight healthy donors, while naive and central memory subsets were obtained from all 30 or so donors.

This clone was seen only a few times. It has no known antigen specificity. No base quality information exists; no much larger clone differs at one position. Summary of the overall study and its limitations: Because cDNA was sequenced instead of genomic DNA, activated cells with high expression could be over-represented, although the groups did not differ in activation or CD3 levels. Naive, central memory and regulatory TCRB repertoires appeared to be more alike among patients than among healthy donors. Shorter templates might have been favored by PCR, but patient and control samples were amplified and corrected together, so both groups would have been affected equally by any skew. A moderate but significant shortening of TCRB CDR3 length was observed in type 1 diabetes patients in all four CD4+ subsets. HLA sub-analyses involved small numbers of individuals, so any influence of HLA type on TCRB rearrangement remained unresolved. At VDJ recombination sites, type 1 diabetes patients had fewer insertions and more deleted nucleotides, which implies abnormalities in thymic rearrangement.

Trimming removed 3 bases from V and 0 bases from J; the gene matches leave 9 bases unexplained. As encoded in the germline V gene (reference sequence), CDR1 is GTSNPN while CDR2 is SVGIG. The CDR3 contains 16 residues, cysteine and phenylalanine counted. Only the CDR3 portion is preserved as DNA: 48 bases, with reading frame beginning at the first base. Each donor gave one peripheral blood draw, averaging approximately 0.12 L, which was collected into heparinised tubes. A BD FACSAria II and a panel including CD45RO, CCR7, CD25, CD127, CD95 and CD27 were used to sort naive, central memory, regulatory and stem cell-like memory CD4+ T cells. A purity above 95% was achieved for all sorted populations. Right away, PBMCs were isolated by Lymphoprep density gradient centrifugation and were stained directly, with no culture step. Samples were stained and sorted in pairs, with one healthy donor and one patient per experiment, so that batch effects were minimized.

The entire amount of isolated RNA was reverse transcribed using the High Capacity cDNA Reverse Transcription Kit, so the sequenced TCRB transcripts were expressed ones. Deep immunoSEQ sequencing was performed on naive, central memory and regulatory T cell samples, with an average of about 4 million total reads per sample. Sorted cells were lysed in RLT buffer, and RNA was extracted using DNase-treated RNeasy Micro or Mini kits according to cell number. To prevent cross-contamination, each cell subset was processed individually, whereas patient and healthy donor samples were processed jointly. The immunoSEQ multiplex PCR was used to amplify TCRB sequences from cDNA, yielding 87-bp fragments that span the CDR3 region. The amplicons were sequenced using the Illumina HiSeq platform. From the authors' description of their analysis: PCR bias was corrected computationally using synthetic template baselines, and reads within Hamming distance 2 were collapsed, with unmergeable singletons discarded. Reads were aligned against IMGT to assign V, D and J genes, CDR3 length and insertions or deletions at six rearrangement sites. Clonotype counts were normalized to sorted cell number within each subset before computing true diversity and Gini coefficients with the tcR R package. The overlap coefficient, calculated on TCRB nucleotide sequences, was used to measure repertoire sharing. As a proxy for the pre-selection repertoire, out-of-frame TCRB sequences from naive cells were analyzed. TCRdb stores this immuneACCESS table with in-frame sequences only. Part of the clones is absent; in the studies checked, under half of the shortfall reflects unresolved V genes, and no reason is known for the rest. That table furnishes V, J and clone size, whereas the DNA furnished D and trimming. The sample table records just over 450,000 clones; roughly 30% of these occur just once. Of the sample, around 0.065% is held by the ten largest clones.

The receptor comes from a man younger than 35 in good health. The sequenced material came from naive CD4+ T cells from blood. This specimen's cell subset or site label, interpreted: true naive CD4+ T cells. The V and J segments used are TRBV30 and TRBJ1-2; 8 bases in the junction line up with TRBD1. The DNA reads TGTGCCTGGAGCGGGACAGGCCAACTTTCTAACTATGGCTACACCTTC. Its protein reads: CAWSGTGQLSNYGYTF.